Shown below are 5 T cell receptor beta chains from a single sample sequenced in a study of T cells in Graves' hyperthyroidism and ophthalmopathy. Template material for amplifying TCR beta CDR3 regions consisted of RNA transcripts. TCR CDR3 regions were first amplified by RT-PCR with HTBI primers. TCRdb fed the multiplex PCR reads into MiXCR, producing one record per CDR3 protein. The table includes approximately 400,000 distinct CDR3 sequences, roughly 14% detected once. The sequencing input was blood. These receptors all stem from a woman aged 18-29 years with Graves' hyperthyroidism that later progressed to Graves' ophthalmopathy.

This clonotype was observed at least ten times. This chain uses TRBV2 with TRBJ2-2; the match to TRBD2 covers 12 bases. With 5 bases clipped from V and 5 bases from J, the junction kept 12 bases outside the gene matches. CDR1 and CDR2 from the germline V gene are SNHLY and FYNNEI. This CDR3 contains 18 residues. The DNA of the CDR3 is TGTGCCAGCAGTCTACGAAGGACTAGCGGGGACGGGACCGGGGAGCTGTTTTTT. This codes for CASSLRRTSGDGTGELFF.

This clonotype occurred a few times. CDR3 amino acids: CASSFHPFHEQFF. In DNA form, the CDR3 reads TGTGCCAGCAGCTTTCACCCGTTCCATGAGCAGTTCTTC. V gene TRBV7-2 combines with J gene TRBJ2-1; D not resolved. The CDR3 is made up of 13 amino acids. CDR1 SGHTA and CDR2 FQGNSA come from the germline V gene. Trimming removed 3 bases at V and 8 bases at J, with 11 bases between.

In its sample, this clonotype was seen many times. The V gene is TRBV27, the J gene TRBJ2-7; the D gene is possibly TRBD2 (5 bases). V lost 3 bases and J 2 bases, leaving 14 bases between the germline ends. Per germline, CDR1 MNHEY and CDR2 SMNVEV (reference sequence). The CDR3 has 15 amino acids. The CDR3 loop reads CASSFTAGGPYEQYF. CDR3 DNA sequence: TGTGCCAGCAGTTTCACGGCGGGCGGCCCCTACGAGCAGTACTTC.

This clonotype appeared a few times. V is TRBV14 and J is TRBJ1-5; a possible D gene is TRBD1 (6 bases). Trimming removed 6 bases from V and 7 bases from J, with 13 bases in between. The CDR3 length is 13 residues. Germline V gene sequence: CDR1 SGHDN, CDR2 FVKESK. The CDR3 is CASSTGKGQPQHF. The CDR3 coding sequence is TGTGCCAGCAGTACAGGGAAGGGACAGCCCCAGCATTTT.

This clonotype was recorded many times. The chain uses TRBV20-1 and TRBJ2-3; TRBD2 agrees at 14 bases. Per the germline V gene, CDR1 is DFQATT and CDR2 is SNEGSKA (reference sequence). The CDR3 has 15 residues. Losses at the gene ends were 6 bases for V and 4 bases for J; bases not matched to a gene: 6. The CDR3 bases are TGCAGTGCCCGGACTAGCGGGAGGTTCGCAGATACGCAGTATTTT. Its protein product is CSARTSGRFADTQYF.